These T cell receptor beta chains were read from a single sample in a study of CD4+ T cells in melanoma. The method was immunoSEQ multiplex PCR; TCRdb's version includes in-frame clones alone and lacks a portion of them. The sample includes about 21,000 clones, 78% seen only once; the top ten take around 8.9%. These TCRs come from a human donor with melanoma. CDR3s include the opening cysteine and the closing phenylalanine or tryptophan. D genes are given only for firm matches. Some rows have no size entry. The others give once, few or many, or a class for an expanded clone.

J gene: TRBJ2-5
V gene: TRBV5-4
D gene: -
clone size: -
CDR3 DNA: TGTGCCAGCACCTTTGGAGGGGGACTGCAAGAGACCCAGTACTTC
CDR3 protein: CASTFGGGLQETQYF

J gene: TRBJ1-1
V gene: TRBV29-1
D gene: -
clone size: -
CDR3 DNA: TGCAGCACCCGAGACTGGACTGAAGCTTTCTTT
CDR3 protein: CSTRDWTEAFF

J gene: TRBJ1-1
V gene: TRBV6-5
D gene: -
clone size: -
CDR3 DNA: TGTGCCAGCAGTTACGAGAGACGGAGAAACACTGAAGCTTTCTTT
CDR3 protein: CASSYERRRNTEAFF

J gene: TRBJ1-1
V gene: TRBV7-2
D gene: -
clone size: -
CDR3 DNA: TGTGCCAGTACTCAGGGTCGACCCCCTGAAGCTTTCTTT
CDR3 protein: CASTQGRPPEAFF

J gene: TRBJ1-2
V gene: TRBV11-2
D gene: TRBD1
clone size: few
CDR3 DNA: TGTGCCAGCAGCTTAGTGGCGGGGACAGGGCCACCCACCTTC
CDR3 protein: CASSLVAGTGPPTF

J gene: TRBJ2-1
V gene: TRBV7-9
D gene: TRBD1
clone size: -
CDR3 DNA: TGTGCCAGCAGCTCCCTGTTAAGACCGGGACAGGGGAACTACAATGAGCAGTTCTTC
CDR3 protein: CASSSLLRPGQGNYNEQFF

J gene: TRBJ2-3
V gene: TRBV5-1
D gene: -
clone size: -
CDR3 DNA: TGCGCCAGCAGCCCGACCATAAGCACAGATACGCAGTATTTT
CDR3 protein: CASSPTISTDTQYF

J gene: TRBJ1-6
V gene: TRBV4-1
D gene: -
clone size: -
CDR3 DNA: TGCGCCAGCAGCCAAGAACCGGGCTGGTCACCCCTCCACTTT
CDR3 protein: CASSQEPGWSPLHF

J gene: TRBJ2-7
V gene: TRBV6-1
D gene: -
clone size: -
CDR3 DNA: TGTGCCAGCGGTAGGCTTTCTCGCCTGGAGCAGTACTTC
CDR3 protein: CASGRLSRLEQYF

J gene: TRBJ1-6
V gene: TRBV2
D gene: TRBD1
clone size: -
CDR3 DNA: TGTGCCAGCAGTGAAGCAGGCAGGGGGCGATCACCCCTCCACTTT
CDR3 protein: CASSEAGRGRSPLHF

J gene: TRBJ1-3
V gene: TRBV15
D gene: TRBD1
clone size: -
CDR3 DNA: TGTGCCACCAGCGCCCGGACAGGCGGTTCGGGCACCATATATTTT
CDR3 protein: CATSARTGGSGTIYF

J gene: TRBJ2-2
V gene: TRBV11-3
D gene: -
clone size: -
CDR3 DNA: TGTGCCAGCAGCCGTGGGTTGTCGGGGGAGCTGTTTTTT
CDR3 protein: CASSRGLSGELFF

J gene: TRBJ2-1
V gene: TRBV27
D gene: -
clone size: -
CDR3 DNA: TGTGCCAGCAGCAGAGGGGGCTACAATGAGCAGTTCTTC
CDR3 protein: CASSRGGYNEQFF

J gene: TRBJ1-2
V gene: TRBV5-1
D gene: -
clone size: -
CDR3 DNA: TGCGCCAGCAGCTTGGGCCCGGACTACTATGGCTACACCTTC
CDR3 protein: CASSLGPDYYGYTF

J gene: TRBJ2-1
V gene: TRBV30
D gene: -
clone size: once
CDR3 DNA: TGTGCCTGGGAGGGGCGGTCCTACAATGAGCAGTTCTTC
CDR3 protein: CAWEGRSYNEQFF

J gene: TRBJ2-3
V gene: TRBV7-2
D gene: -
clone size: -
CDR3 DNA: TGTGCCAGCAGCTACGGGACCTACACCGATACGCAGTATTTT
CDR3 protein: CASSYGTYTDTQYF

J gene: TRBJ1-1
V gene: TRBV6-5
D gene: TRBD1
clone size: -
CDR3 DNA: TGTGCCAGCAGCACCTCAGGGGGCTACCCGGCTTTCTTT
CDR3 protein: CASSTSGGYPAFF

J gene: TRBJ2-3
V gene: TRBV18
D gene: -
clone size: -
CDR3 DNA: TGTGCCAGCTCACCGTTTAGCACAGATACGCAGTATTTT
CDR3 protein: CASSPFSTDTQYF

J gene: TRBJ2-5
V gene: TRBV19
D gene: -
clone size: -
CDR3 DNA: TGTGCCAGTAGTATAGCCTCCTCCTCGACATGGTCGGCCCAGTACTTC
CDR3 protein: CASSIASSSTWSAQYF

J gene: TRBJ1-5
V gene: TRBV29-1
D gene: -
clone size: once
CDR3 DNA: TGCAGCGTTGTCAGTGGAAATAGCAATCAGCCCCAGCATTTT
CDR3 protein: CSVVSGNSNQPQHF

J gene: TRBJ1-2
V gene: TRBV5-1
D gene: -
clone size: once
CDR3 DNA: TGCGCCAGCAGGCCGGGTTTTGGGGATAACTATGGCTACACCTTC
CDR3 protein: CASRPGFGDNYGYTF

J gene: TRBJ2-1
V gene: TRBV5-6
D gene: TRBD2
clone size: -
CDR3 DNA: TGTGCCAGCAGCTCGGGTAGCGGGGGGTATTACAATGAGCAGTTCTTC
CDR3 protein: CASSSGSGGYYNEQFF

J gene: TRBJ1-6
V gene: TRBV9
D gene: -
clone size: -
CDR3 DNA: TGTGCCAGTGGAAGGGCAGGGGACGCTTATTCACCCCTCCACTTT
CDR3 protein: CASGRAGDAYSPLHF

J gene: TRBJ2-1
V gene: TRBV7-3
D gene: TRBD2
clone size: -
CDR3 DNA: TGTGCCAGCAGCTTAATGATTGCGGGGGTGGGGAATGAGCAGTTCTTC
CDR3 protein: CASSLMIAGVGNEQFF

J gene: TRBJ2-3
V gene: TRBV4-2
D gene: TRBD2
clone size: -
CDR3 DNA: TGTGCCAGCAGCCAGGAAGGCCCCACTAGCGGGATCACAGATACGCAGTATTTT
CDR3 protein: CASSQEGPTSGITDTQYF

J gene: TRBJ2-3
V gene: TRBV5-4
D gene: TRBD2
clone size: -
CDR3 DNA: TGTGCCAGCAGCTTGGGAGCGGGGGTTAGCACAGATACGCAGTATTTT
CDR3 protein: CASSLGAGVSTDTQYF

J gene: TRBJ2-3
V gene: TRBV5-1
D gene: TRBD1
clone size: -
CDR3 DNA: TGCGCCAGCAGCTTAAACAGGGGAACAGATACGCAGTATTTT
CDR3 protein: CASSLNRGTDTQYF